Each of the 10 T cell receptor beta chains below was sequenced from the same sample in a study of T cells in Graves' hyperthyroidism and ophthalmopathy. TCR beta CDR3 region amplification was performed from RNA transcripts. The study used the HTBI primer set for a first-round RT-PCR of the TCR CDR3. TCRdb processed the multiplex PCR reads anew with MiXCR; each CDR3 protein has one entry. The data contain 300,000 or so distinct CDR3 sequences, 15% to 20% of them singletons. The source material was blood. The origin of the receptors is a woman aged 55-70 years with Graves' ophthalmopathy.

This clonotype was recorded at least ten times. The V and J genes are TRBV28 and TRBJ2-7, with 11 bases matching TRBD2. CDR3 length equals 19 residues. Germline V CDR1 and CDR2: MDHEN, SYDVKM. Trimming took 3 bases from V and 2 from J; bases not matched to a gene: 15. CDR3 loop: CASSFSFGGTSGTTYEQYF. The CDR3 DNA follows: TGTGCCAGCAGTTTCTCCTTTGGGGGGACTAGCGGAACCACCTACGAGCAGTACTTC.

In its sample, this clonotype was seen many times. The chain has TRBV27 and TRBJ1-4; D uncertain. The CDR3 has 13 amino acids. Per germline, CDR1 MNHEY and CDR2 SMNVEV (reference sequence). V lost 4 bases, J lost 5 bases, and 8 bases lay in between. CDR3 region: CASSSRRNEKLFF. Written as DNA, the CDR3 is TGTGCCAGCAGTTCCAGACGGAATGAAAAACTGTTTTTT. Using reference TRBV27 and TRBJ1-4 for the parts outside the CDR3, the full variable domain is EAQVTQNPRYLITVTGKKLTVTCSQNMNHEYMSWYRQDPGLGLRQIYYSMNVEVTDKGDVPEGYKVSRKEKRNFPLILESPSPNQTSLYFCASSSRRNEKLFFGSGTQLSVL.

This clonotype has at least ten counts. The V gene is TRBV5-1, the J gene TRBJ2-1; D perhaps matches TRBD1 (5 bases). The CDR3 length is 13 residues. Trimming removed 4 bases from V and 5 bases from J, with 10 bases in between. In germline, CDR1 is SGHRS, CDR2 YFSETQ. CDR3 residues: CASSRDRHNEQFF. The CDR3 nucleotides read TGCGCCAGCAGCCGAGACAGACACAATGAGCAGTTCTTC.

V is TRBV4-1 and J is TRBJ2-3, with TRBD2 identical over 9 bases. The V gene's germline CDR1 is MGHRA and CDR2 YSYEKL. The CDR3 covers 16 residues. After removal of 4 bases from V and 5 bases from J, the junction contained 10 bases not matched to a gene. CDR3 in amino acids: CASSLRVQREVDTQYF. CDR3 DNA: TGCGCCAGCAGCCTAAGGGTTCAGCGGGAGGTAGATACGCAGTATTTT.

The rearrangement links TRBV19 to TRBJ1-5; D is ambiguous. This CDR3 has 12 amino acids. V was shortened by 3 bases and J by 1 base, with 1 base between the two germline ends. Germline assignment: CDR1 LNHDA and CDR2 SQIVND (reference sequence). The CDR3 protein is CASSISNQPQHF. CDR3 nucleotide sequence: TGTGCCAGTAGTATCAGCAATCAGCCCCAGCATTTT.

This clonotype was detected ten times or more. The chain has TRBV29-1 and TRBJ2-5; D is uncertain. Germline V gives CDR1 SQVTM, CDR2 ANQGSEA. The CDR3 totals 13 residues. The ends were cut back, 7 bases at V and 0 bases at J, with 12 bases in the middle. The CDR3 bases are TGCAGCGCGACTTACAGTGACCAAGAGACCCAGTACTTC. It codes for CSATYSDQETQYF.

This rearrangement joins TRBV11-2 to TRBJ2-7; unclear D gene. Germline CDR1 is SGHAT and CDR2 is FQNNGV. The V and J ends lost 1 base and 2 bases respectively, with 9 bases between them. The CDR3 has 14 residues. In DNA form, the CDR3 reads TGTGCCAGCAGCTTAGCGGGCCCCGCCTACGAGCAGTACTTC. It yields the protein CASSLAGPAYEQYF.

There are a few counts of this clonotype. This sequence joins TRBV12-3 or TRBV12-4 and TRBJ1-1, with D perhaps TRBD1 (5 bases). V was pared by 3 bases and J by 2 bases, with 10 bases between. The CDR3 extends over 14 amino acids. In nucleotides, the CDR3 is TGTGCCAGCAGTTTTTATGGGGCTAACACTGAAGCTTTCTTT. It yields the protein CASSFYGANTEAFF.

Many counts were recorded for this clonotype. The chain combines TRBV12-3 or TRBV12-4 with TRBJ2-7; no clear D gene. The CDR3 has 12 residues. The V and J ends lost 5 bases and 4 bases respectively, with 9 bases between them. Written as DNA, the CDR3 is TGTGCCAGCAGTACAACCAATTACGAGCAGTACTTC. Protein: CASSTTNYEQYF.

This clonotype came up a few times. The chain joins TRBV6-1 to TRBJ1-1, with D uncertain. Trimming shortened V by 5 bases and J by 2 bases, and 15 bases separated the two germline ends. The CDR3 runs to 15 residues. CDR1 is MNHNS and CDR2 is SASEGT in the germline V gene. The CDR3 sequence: CASSPLLTPNTEAFF. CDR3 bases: TGTGCCAGCAGTCCCCTCTTGACACCAAACACTGAAGCTTTCTTT.